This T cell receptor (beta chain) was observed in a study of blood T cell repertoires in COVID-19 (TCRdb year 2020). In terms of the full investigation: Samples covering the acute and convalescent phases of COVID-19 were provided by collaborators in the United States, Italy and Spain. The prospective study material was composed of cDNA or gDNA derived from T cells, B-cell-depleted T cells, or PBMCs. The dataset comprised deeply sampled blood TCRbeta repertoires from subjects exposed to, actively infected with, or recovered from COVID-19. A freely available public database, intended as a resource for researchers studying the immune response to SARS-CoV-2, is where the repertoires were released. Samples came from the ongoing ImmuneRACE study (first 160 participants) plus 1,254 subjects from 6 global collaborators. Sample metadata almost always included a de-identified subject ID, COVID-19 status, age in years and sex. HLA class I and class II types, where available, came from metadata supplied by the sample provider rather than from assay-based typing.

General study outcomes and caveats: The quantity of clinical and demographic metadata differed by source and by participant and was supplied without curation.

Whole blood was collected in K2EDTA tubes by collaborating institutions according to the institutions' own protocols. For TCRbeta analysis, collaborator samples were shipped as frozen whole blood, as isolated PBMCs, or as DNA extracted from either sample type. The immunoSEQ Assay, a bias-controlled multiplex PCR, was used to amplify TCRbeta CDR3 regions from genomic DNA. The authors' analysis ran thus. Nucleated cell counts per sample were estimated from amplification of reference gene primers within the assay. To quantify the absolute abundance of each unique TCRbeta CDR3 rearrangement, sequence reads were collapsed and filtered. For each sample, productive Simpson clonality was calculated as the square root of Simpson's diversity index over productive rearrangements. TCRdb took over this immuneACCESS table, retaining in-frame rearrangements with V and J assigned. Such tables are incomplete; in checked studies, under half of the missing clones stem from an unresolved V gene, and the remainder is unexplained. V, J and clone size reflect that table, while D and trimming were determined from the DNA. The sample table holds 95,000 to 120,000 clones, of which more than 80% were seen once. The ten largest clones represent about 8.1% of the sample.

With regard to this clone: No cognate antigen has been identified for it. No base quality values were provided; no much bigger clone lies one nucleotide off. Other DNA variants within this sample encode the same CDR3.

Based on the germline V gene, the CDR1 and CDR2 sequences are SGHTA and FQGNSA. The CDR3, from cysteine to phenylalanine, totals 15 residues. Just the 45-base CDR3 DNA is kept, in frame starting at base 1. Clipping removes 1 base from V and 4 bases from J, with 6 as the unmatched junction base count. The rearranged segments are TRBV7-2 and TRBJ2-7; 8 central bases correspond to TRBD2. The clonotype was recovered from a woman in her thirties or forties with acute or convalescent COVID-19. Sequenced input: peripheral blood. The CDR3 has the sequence CASSLEPGGGYEQYF. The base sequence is TGTGCCAGCAGCTTAGAACCCGGGGGGGGGTACGAGCAGTACTTC. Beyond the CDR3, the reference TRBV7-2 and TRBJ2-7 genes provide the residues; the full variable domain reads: GAGVSQSPSNKVTEKGKDVELRCDPISGHTALYWYRQSLGQGLEFLIYFQGNSAPDKSGLPSDRFSAERTGGSVSTLTIQRTQQEDSAVYLCASSLEPGGGYEQYFGPGTRLTVT.